The text below deals with one TCR beta chain. This entry is derived from a study of T cell changes during pregnancy in multiple sclerosis. Trimming shortened V by 5 bases and J by 0 bases, and 22 bases separated the two germline ends. This CDR3 comprises 19 residues. CDR1 SEHNR and CDR2 FQNEAQ come from the germline V gene (reference sequence). The method was immunoSEQ multiplex PCR; TCRdb's version includes in-frame clones alone and lacks a portion of them. The data show under 50,000 clones, with 93% seen just once and 3.9% held by the top ten. The sequencing here drew on CD8+ T cells from peripheral blood mononuclear cells, taken after pregnancy. This TCR was sampled from a female donor with multiple sclerosis, enrolled in a pregnancy study. This sequence joins TRBV7-9 and TRBJ2-2, with D possibly being TRBD1 (6 bases). The CDR3 loop reads CASSGTRYGQHANTGELFF. CDR3 coding DNA: TGTGCCAGCAGCGGAACCCGATATGGACAGCACGCGAACACCGGGGAGCTGTTTTTT.